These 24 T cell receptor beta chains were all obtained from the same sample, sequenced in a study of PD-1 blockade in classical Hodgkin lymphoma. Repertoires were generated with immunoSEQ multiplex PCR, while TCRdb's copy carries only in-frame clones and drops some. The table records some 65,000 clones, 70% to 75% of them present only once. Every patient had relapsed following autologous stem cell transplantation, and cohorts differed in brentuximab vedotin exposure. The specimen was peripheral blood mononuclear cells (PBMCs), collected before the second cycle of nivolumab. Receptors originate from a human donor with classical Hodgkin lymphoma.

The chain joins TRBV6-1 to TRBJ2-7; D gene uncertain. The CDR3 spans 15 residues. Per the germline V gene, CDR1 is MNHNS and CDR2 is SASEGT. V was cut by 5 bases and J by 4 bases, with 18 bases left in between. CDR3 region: CASSPTIGILYEQYF. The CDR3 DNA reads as TGTGCCAGCAGTCCTACAATAGGAATCTTATACGAGCAGTACTTC.

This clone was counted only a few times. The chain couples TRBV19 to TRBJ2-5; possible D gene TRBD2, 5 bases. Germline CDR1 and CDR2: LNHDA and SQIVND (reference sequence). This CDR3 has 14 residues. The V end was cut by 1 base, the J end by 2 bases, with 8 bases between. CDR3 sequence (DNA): TGTGCCAGTAGTATAGCGGGGATTCAAGAGACCCAGTACTTC. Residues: CASSIAGIQETQYF.

For the CDR3, the DNA is TGTGCCAGCAGCTTATCATCGTTTTCCTACGAGCAGTACTTC. This gives the protein CASSLSSFSYEQYF. The rearrangement joins TRBV11-3 to TRBJ2-7; no firm D call. Germline CDR1 and CDR2: SGHNT and YENEEA. The CDR3 has 14 amino acids. Trimming removed 2 bases from V and 1 base from J, with 9 bases in between.

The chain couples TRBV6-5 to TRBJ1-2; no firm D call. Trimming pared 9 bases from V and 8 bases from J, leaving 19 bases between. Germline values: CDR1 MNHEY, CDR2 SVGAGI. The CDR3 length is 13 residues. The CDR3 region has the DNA TGTGCCAGTCAGGCCGTTAAGGGAGGAGGCTACACCTTC. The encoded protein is CASQAVKGGGYTF.

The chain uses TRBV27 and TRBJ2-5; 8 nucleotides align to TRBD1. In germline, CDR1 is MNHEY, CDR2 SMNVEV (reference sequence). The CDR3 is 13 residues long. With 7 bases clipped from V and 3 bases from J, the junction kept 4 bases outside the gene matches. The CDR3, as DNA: TGTGCCAGCACCAACAGGGGGGAAGAGACCCAGTACTTC. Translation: CASTNRGEETQYF.

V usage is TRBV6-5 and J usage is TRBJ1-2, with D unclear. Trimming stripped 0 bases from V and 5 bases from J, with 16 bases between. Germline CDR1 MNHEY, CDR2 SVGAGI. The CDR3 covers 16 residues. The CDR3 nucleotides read TGTGCCAGCAGTTACTCGAGGTTGGTGAGGCCATATGGCTACACCTTC. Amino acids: CASSYSRLVRPYGYTF.

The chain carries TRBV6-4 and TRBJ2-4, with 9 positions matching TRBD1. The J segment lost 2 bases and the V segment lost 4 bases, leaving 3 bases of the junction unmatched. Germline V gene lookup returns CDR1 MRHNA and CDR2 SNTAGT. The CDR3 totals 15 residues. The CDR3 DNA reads TGTGCCAGCAGTGCTGGGACAGGGTCCAAAAACATTCAGTACTTC. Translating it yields CASSAGTGSKNIQYF.

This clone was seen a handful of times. CDR3 sequence: CASSQDPGDDNEQFF. DNA of the CDR3: TGCGCCAGCAGCCAAGACCCGGGAGATGACAATGAGCAGTTCTTC. The V call is TRBV4-1, the J call TRBJ2-1; D may be TRBD2 (6 bases). CDR3 length: 15 amino acids. Germline CDR1 and CDR2: MGHRA and YSYEKL. V was trimmed by 0 bases and J by 5 bases, leaving 11 bases between them.

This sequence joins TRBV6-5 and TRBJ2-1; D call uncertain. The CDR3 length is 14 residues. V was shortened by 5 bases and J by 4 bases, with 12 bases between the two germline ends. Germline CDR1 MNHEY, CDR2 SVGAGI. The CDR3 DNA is TGTGCCAGCAGTGATGGCCCGGGTTACAATGAGCAGTTCTTC. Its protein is CASSDGPGYNEQFF.

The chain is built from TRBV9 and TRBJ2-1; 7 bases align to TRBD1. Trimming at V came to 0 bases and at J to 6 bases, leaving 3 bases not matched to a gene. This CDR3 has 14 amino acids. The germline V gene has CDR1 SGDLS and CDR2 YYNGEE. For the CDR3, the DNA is TGTGCCAGCAGCGTAGGGGGACAGTCCAATGAGCAGTTCTTC. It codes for CASSVGGQSNEQFF.

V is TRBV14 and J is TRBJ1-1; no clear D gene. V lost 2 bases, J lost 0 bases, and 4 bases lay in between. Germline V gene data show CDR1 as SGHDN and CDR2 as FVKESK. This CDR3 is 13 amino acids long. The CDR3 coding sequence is TGTGCCAGCAGCCAAAGATTGAACACTGAAGCTTTCTTT. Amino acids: CASSQRLNTEAFF.

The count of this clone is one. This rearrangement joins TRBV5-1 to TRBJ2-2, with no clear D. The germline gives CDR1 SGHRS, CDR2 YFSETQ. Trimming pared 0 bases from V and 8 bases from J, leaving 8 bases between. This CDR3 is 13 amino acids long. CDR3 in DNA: TGCGCCAGCAGCTTGGGCAGCCTTGGGGAGCTGTTTTTT. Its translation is CASSLGSLGELFF.

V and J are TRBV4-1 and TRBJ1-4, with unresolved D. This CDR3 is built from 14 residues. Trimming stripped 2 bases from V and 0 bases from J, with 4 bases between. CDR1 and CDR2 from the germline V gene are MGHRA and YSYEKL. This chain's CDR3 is CASSQRSTNEKLFF. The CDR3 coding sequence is TGCGCCAGCAGCCAAAGGTCAACTAATGAAAAACTGTTTTTT.

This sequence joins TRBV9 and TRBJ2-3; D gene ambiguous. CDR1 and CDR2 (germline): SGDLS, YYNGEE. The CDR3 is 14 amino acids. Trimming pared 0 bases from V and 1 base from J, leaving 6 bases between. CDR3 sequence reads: CASSVVSGTDTQYF. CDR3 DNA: TGTGCCAGCAGCGTAGTATCGGGCACAGATACGCAGTATTTT.

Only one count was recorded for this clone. The CDR3 loop reads CASSQRATNEKLFF. CDR3 nucleotide sequence: TGCGCCAGCAGCCAGAGGGCAACTAATGAAAAACTGTTTTTT. This chain connects TRBV5-1 to TRBJ1-4; D is ambiguous. The CDR3 runs to 14 residues. Germline loops: CDR1 SGHRS, CDR2 YFSETQ. V gave up 4 bases and J gave up 0 bases, with 7 bases separating them.

The CDR3 region has the DNA TGTGCCAGCAGTGAACCAGGGAGTGGTGAGCAGTACTTC. Translation gives CASSEPGSGEQYF. V and J are TRBV25-1 and TRBJ2-7; TRBD1 or TRBD2 may be the D gene (5 bases each). CDR1 is MGHDK and CDR2 is SYGVNS in the germline V gene. V lost 2 bases and J 7 bases, leaving 12 bases between the germline ends. The CDR3 spans 13 residues.

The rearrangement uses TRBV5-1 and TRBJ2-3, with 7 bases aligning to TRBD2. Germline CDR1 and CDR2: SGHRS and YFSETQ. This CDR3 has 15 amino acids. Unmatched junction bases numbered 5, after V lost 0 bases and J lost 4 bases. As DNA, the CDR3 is TGCGCCAGCAGCTTGGTTACGGGGGGTGCAGATACGCAGTATTTT. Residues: CASSLVTGGADTQYF.

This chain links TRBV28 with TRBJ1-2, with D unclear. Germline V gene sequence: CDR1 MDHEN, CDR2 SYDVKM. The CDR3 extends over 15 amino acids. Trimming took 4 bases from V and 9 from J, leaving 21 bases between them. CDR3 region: CASSSPPGREDSYTF. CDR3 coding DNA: TGTGCCAGCAGTTCACCCCCAGGCCGGGAGGATAGCTACACCTTC.

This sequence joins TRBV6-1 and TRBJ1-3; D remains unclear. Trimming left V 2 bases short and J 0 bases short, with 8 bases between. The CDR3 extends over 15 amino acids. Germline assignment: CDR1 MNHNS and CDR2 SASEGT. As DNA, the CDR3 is TGTGCCAGCAGTGAACAGAACAACTCTGGAAACACCATATATTTT. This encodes CASSEQNNSGNTIYF.

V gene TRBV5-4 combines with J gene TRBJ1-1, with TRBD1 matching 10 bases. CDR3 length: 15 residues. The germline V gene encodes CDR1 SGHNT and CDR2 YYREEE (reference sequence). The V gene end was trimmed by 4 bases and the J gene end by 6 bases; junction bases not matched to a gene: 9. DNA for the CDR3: TGTGCCAGCAGCCAATGGCCAGGGACAGGGGCTGAAGCTTTCTTT. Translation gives CASSQWPGTGAEAFF.

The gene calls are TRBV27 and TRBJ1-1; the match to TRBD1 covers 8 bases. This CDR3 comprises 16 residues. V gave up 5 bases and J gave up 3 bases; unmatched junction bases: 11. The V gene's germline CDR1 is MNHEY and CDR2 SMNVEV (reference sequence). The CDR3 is CASSPGGHRGYTEAFF. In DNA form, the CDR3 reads TGTGCCAGCAGTCCGGGAGGACACAGGGGGTACACTGAAGCTTTCTTT.

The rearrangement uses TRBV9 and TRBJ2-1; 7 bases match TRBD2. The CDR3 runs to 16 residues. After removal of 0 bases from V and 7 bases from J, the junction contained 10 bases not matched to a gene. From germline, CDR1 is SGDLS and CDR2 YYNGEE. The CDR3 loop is CASSVGEGLYRNEQFF. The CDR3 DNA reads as TGTGCCAGCAGCGTAGGGGAGGGCCTATATCGGAATGAGCAGTTCTTC.

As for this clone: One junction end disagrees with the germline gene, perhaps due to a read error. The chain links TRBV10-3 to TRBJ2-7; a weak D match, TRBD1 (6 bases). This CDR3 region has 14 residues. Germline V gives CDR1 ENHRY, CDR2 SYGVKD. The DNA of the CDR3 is TGTGCCAGCAGTAACGACAGGAACTCCTACGAGCAGTACTTC. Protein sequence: CASSNDRNSYEQYF.

CDR3 loop: CASSPGTGSTHIEQFF. CDR3 DNA: TGTGCCAGCTCACCCGGAACCGGGTCAACCCACATCGAGCAGTTCTTC. The V gene is TRBV18, the J gene TRBJ2-1; no reliable D call. This CDR3 is 16 amino acids long. Deletions cut 3 bases from V and 10 bases from J, with 22 bases between. Germline V gene lookup returns CDR1 KGHSH and CDR2 LQKENI.